This T cell receptor (beta chain) came from a study of T-cell reconstitution after alpha-beta-depleted transplantation in children. Unique molecular identifiers were incorporated into the prepared TCRbeta library. TCRdb ran MiXCR on the PCR reads and lists one entry per CDR3 protein. The sample records hundreds of thousands of distinct CDR3 sequences, approximately 11% being singletons. CDR1 is MNHEY and CDR2 is SMNVEV in the germline V gene (reference sequence). The ends were cut back, 8 bases at V and 6 bases at J, with 11 bases in the middle. The CDR3 is 11 residues long. The chain is built from TRBV27 and TRBJ2-7; D is undetermined. The clonotype originates from a child under three years old with acute myeloid leukemia, due to receive a stem cell transplant. The sequences come from PBMCs, collected before TCRalphabeta/CD19-depleted stem cell transplant. CDR3 DNA sequence: TGTGCCAGCCCTACTCTGTGCGAGCAGTACTTC. It is translated as CASPTLCEQYF.